This entry lists 13 T cell receptor beta chains sequenced from one sample in a study of blood T cell repertoires in COVID-19. Method: immunoSEQ multiplex PCR; TCRdb's copy keeps in-frame clones and lacks some. The sample contains about 63,000 clones, around 80% of which appear only once. The sample comprised peripheral blood. Every receptor here comes from a human donor in a cohort sampled during active COVID-19.

The V and J genes are TRBV5-1 and TRBJ2-5; 9 positions match TRBD1. The CDR3 is 15 residues long. Germline trimming cut 4 bases from V and 2 bases from J; bases unmatched to any gene: 6. The V gene's germline CDR1 is SGHRS and CDR2 YFSETQ. The CDR3 is CASSRSGQGQETQYF. CDR3 DNA sequence: TGCGCCAGCAGCCGATCGGGACAGGGACAAGAGACCCAGTACTTC.

The J gene is TRBJ1-3, the V gene TRBV12-3 or TRBV12-4; a weak D match, TRBD1 (6 bases). Trimming stripped 7 bases from V and 1 base from J, with 8 bases between. The CDR3 consists of 13 residues. DNA for the CDR3: TGTGCCAGCAACAGGGAATCTGGAAACACCATATATTTT. It specifies CASNRESGNTIYF.

There are a few counts of this clone. J is TRBJ2-1 and V is TRBV4-1; D possibly corresponds to TRBD1 (5 bases). Germline V gives CDR1 MGHRA, CDR2 YSYEKL. V was cut by 0 bases and J by 0 bases, with 9 bases left in between. The CDR3 loop spans 16 amino acids. CDR3 bases: TGCGCCAGCAGCCAAGAACAGGCGAGCTCCTACAATGAGCAGTTCTTC. It codes for CASSQEQASSYNEQFF.

The rearrangement links TRBV18 to TRBJ2-7; 9 nucleotides align to TRBD2. This CDR3 has 16 amino acids. V shed 0 bases, J shed 5 bases, and the junction held 8 bases outside the gene matches. Germline values: CDR1 KGHSH, CDR2 LQKENI. The CDR3 DNA reads as TGTGCCAGCTCACCACCCAGTCCGACTAGCGGAGACGAGCAGTACTTC. It yields the protein CASSPPSPTSGDEQYF.

J is TRBJ2-1 and V is TRBV11-1; D ambiguous. The CDR3 consists of 13 residues. The V gene's germline CDR1 is SGHAT and CDR2 FQDESV (reference sequence). V lost 5 bases and J 8 bases, leaving 13 bases between the germline ends. The CDR3 region has the DNA TGTGCCAGCAGCCTCGCGACTGTGGATGAGCAGTTCTTC. This gives the protein CASSLATVDEQFF.

The V gene is TRBV5-1, the J gene TRBJ2-7; 9 nucleotides agree with TRBD2. The CDR3 covers 14 residues. Germline trimming cut 2 bases from V and 1 base from J; bases unmatched to any gene: 1. CDR1 SGHRS and CDR2 YFSETQ come from the germline V gene. CDR3 sequence (DNA): TGCGCCAGCAGCTTAGCGGGAGGTTCCTACGAGCAGTACTTC. Translating gives CASSLAGGSYEQYF.

This chain links TRBV4-1 with TRBJ2-7; TRBD1 matches at 11 bases. The germline V gene has CDR1 MGHRA and CDR2 YSYEKL. V lost 4 bases, J lost 5 bases, and 10 bases stayed unmatched. The CDR3 runs 16 residues. CDR3 nucleotides: TGCGCCAGCAGCCTCTTTCCGGGACAGGGGGTCCACGAGCAGTACTTC. This translates into CASSLFPGQGVHEQYF.

The rearrangement uses TRBV27 and TRBJ1-1; the D gene is possibly TRBD1 (5 bases). The V and J ends lost 2 bases and 8 bases respectively, with 15 bases between them. Germline-derived CDR1 and CDR2 are MNHEY and SMNVEV (reference sequence). The CDR3 runs to 14 residues. DNA of the CDR3: TGTGCCAGCAGTTTAGCGGCAGGGTCATCAGAAGCTTTCTTT. It yields the protein CASSLAAGSSEAFF.

The chain carries TRBV28 and TRBJ2-1; D is ambiguous. V was trimmed by 3 bases and J by 5 bases, leaving 14 bases between them. Germline CDR1 and CDR2: MDHEN and SYDVKM. The CDR3 spans 15 residues. Here the CDR3 reads CASSFSLLRDNEQFF. As DNA, the CDR3 is TGTGCCAGCAGTTTTTCACTACTCCGGGACAATGAGCAGTTCTTC.

The DNA of the CDR3 is TGTGCCAGCAGCATAGCCACCCCGGCTAGCGGGCTCCAAGAGACCCAGTACTTC. Protein: CASSIATPASGLQETQYF. The J gene is TRBJ2-5, the V gene TRBV11-3, with 8 bases aligning to TRBD2. The V segment lost 5 bases and the J segment 1 base; nucleotides outside the gene matches: 15. The CDR3 spans 18 residues. Germline V gives CDR1 SGHNT, CDR2 YENEEA.

This chain links TRBV6-5 with TRBJ2-3; 9 nucleotides match TRBD1. The CDR3 has 15 residues. J gave up 6 bases and V 8 bases, and 12 bases lay outside the gene matches. From germline, CDR1 is MNHEY and CDR2 SVGAGI. For the CDR3, the DNA is TGTGCCAGCCGAACGCGGGGACAGGGATGGGATACGCAGTATTTT. Encoded protein: CASRTRGQGWDTQYF.

This clone was seen a few times. CDR3 nucleotides: TGTGCCAGCAGCTTGGAAGCAGGCCATGGCTACACCTTC. It codes for CASSLEAGHGYTF. The chain couples TRBV5-6 to TRBJ1-2; D is unresolved. Looked up from germline, CDR1 is SGHDT and CDR2 is YYEEEE. The CDR3 has 13 residues. V was cut by 0 bases and J by 6 bases, with 9 bases left in between. Drawing the rest from reference TRBV5-6 and TRBJ1-2, the complete variable domain is DAGVTQSPTHLIKTRGQQVTLRCSPKSGHDTVSWYQQALGQGPQFIFQYYEEEERQRGNFPDRFSGHQFPNYSSELNVNALLLGDSALYLCASSLEAGHGYTFGSGTRLTVV.

The CDR3 region is CATSRGAGESTDTQYF. CDR3 DNA: TGTGCCACCAGCAGAGGGGCAGGGGAAAGCACAGATACGCAGTATTTT. The V and J genes are TRBV15 and TRBJ2-3; maybe TRBD1 (6 bases). The CDR3 spans 16 residues. Trimming pared 1 base from V and 0 bases from J, leaving 11 bases between. Germline V lookup: CDR1 LNHNV, CDR2 YYDKDF (reference sequence).